A single sample gave rise to the 5 T cell receptor beta chains below, sequenced in a study of cytotoxic CD8 clonotypes in ibrutinib-treated CLL. Sequencing was performed with immunoSEQ multiplex PCR; in TCRdb, only in-frame clones are kept and a portion is missing. The sample yields around 250,000 clones, around 70% seen once. The source material was PBMCs, sampled after 24 months of ibrutinib treatment. The receptors were sampled from a human donor with chronic lymphocytic leukemia.

This chain joins TRBV13 and TRBJ2-7; 10 bases are shared with TRBD1. CDR3 length: 15 residues. Germline CDR1 is PRHDT and CDR2 is FYEKMQ (reference sequence). V dropped 5 bases and J dropped 2; count of bases not matched to a gene: 6. CDR3 sequence reads: CASSPDGQGAYEQYF. The CDR3 nucleotides read TGTGCCAGCAGCCCCGACGGACAGGGGGCCTACGAGCAGTACTTC. Filled out from reference TRBV13 and TRBJ2-7, the complete variable domain reads AAGVIQSPRHLIKEKRETATLKCYPIPRHDTVYWYQQGPGQDPQFLISFYEKMQSDKGSIPDRFSAQQFSDYHSELNMSSLELGDSALYFCASSPDGQGAYEQYFGPGTRLTVT.

The chain recombines TRBV28 with TRBJ1-5; D unclear. V shed 1 base and J shed 6 bases, with 28 bases lying between them. This CDR3 region has 20 residues. CDR1 and CDR2 (germline): MDHEN, SYDVKM. CDR3 DNA sequence: TGTGCCAGCAGTTTATTGGAAGGTGCCAACACTGGGGTTAGGCCTCAGCCCCAGCATTTT. It encodes CASSLLEGANTGVRPQPQHF. Filled out from reference TRBV28 and TRBJ1-5, the complete variable domain reads DVKVTQSSRYLVKRTGEKVFLECVQDMDHENMFWYRQDPGLGLRLIYFSYDVKMKEKGDIPEGYSVSREKKERFSLILESASTNQTSMYLCASSLLEGANTGVRPQPQHFGDGTRLSIL.

As regards this clone: One end of the junction does not line up with germline, which may come from a read error. The chain carries TRBV27 and TRBJ1-5; no definite D call. CDR1 MNHEY and CDR2 SMNVEV come from the germline V gene (reference sequence). This CDR3 comprises 14 residues. This CDR3 reads CASRLSESNQPQHF. The CDR3 bases are TGTGCCAGCAGATTATCAGAGAGCAATCAGCCCCAGCATTTT.

The CDR3 sequence: CASSPGAGEKLFF. The CDR3 DNA reads TGCGCCAGCAGCCCCGGGGCAGGCGAAAAACTGTTTTTT. V and J are TRBV5-1 and TRBJ1-4, with TRBD1 as a possible D gene (5 bases). Per germline, CDR1 SGHRS and CDR2 YFSETQ. The CDR3 is 13 amino acids. Deletions cut 4 bases from V and 8 bases from J, with 12 bases between. The complete variable domain, with remaining parts taken from reference TRBV5-1 and TRBJ1-4, reads KAGVTQTPRYLIKTRGQQVTLSCSPISGHRSVSWYQQTPGQGLQFLFEYFSETQRNKGNFPGRFSGRQFSNSRSEMNVSTLELGDSALYLCASSPGAGEKLFFGSGTQLSVL.

The V gene is TRBV10-3, the J gene TRBJ1-1; 9 nucleotides line up with TRBD1. Germline CDR1 reads ENHRY; CDR2 reads SYGVKD. CDR3 size: 14 residues. V lost 3 bases, J lost 7 bases, and 6 bases stayed unmatched. CDR3 in DNA: TGTGCCATCAGTGATGGGACAGGGTTTGGTGAAGCTTTCTTT. It yields the protein CAISDGTGFGEAFF.